This T cell receptor (beta chain) is drawn from a study of identical twins. Study outcomes and limitations: Invariant MAIT and iNKT cells could partly confound zero-insertion analyses. Cross-sectional statistics, not tracking of the same donors, supported the conclusions.

TCRdb passed the 5' RACE reads through MiXCR, listing each CDR3 protein once. The data contain 250,000 to 350,000 distinct CDR3 sequences, roughly 10% of them singletons. Remarks on this clonotype: Antigen specificity is unknown.

CDR3 size: 13 residues. Germline CDR1 and CDR2: ENHRY and SYGVKD. V was pared by 10 bases and J by 5 bases, with 15 bases between. This same sample was also taken into another study, of yellow fever vaccine responses in identical twins. Per that study: Twins showed a vaccine T cell response that reportedly seemed partly convergent, partly personalized.

The chain combines TRBV10-3 with TRBJ2-1, with D perhaps TRBD2 (6 bases). The sequenced material came from CD8+ T cells sorted from blood. The clonotype was recovered from a young woman in good health. The CDR3 DNA follows: TGTGCCACGGGACTCGCGGAGAACAATGAGCAGTTCTTC. Amino acid sequence: CATGLAENNEQFF.